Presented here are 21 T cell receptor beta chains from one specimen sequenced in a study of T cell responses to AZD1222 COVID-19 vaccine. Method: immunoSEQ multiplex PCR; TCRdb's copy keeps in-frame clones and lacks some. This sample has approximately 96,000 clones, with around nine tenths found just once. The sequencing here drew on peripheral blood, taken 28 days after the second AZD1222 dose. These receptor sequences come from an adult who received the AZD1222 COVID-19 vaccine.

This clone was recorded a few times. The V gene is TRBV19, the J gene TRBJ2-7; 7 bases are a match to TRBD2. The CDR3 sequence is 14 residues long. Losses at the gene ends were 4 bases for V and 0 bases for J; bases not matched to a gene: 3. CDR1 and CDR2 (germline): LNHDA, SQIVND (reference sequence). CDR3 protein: CASSTAGVSYEQYF. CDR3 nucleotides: TGTGCCAGTAGTACGGCGGGGGTCTCCTACGAGCAGTACTTC. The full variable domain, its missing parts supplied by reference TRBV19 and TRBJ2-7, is DGGITQSPKYLFRKEGQNVTLSCEQNLNHDAMYWYRQDPGQGLRLIYYSQIVNDFQKGDIAEGYSVSREKKESFPLTVTSAQKNPTAFYLCASSTAGVSYEQYFGPGTRLTVT.

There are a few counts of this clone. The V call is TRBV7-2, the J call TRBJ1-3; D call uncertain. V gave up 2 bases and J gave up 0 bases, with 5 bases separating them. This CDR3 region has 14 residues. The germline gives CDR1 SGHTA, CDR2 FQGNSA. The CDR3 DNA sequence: TGTGCCAGCAGCTTACACAGCTCTGGAAACACCATATATTTT. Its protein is CASSLHSSGNTIYF.

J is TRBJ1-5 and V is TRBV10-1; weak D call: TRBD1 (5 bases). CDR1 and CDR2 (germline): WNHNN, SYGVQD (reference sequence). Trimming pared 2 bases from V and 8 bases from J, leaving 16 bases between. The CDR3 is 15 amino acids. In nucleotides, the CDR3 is TGCGCCAGCAGTGAGGGTAGGGCAAGGGGTAAGCCCCAGCATTTT. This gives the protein CASSEGRARGKPQHF.

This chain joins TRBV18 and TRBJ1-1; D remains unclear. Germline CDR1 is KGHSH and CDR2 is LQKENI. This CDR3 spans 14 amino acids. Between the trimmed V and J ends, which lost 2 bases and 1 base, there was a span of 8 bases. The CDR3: CASSPLSTNTEAFF. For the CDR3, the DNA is TGTGCCAGCTCACCATTAAGTACGAACACTGAAGCTTTCTTT.

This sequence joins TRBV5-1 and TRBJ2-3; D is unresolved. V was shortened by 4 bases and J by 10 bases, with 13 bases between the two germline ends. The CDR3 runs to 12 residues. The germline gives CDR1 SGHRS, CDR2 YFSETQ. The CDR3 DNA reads TGCGCCAGCAGCCAAGACCAGTCCTCGCAGTATTTT. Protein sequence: CASSQDQSSQYF. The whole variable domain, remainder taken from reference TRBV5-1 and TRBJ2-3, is KAGVTQTPRYLIKTRGQQVTLSCSPISGHRSVSWYQQTPGQGLQFLFEYFSETQRNKGNFPGRFSGRQFSNSRSEMNVSTLELGDSALYLCASSQDQSSQYFGPGTRLTVL.

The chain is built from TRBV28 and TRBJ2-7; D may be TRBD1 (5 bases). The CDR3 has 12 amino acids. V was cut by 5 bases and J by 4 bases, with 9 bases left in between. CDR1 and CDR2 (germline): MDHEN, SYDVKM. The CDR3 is CASSLDSYEQYF. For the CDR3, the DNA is TGTGCCAGCAGTCTCGACAGTTACGAGCAGTACTTC.

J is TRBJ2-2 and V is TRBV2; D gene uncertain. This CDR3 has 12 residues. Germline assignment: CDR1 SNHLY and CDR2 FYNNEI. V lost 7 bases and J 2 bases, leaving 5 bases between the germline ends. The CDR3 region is CASTDNTGELFF. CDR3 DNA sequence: TGTGCCAGCACTGACAACACCGGGGAGCTGTTTTTT. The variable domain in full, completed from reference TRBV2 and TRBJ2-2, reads EPEVTQTPSHQVTQMGQEVILRCVPISNHLYFYWYRQILGQKVEFLVSFYNNEISEKSEIFDDQFSVERPDGSNFTLKIRSTKLEDSAMYFCASTDNTGELFFGEGSRLTVL.

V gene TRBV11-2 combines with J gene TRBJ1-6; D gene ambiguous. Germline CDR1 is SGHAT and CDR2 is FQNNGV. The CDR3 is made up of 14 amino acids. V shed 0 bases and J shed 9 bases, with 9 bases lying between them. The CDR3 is CASSLDYTASPLHF. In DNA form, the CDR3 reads TGTGCCAGCAGCTTAGATTATACCGCTTCACCCCTCCACTTT.

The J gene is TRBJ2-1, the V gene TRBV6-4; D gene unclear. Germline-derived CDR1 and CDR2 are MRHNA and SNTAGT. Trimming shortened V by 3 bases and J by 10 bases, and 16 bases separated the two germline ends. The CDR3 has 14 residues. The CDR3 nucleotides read TGTGCCAGCAGTGAACTCCCCGGTATCAAGGAGCAGTTCTTC. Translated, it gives CASSELPGIKEQFF.

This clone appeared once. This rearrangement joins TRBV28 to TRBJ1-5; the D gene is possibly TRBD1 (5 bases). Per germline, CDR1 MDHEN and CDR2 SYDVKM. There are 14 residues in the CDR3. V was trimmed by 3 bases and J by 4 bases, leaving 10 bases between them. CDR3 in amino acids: CASSFQGLNQPQHF. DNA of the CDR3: TGTGCCAGCAGTTTTCAGGGTTTGAATCAGCCCCAGCATTTT.

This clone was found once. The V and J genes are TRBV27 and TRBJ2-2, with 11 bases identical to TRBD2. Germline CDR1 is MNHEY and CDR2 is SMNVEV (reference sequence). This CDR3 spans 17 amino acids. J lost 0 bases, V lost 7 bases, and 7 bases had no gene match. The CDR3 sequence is CASTTRLAGTNTGELFF. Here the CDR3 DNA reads TGTGCCAGCACCACGAGACTAGCGGGGACGAACACCGGGGAGCTGTTTTTT.

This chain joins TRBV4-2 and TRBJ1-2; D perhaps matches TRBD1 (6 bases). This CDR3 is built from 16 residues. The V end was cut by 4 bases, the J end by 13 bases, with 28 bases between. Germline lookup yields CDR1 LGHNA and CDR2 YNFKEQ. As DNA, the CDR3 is TGTGCCAGCAGCCCAACGGGGCGGGGGCGCGGTTCTGCGGGCACCTTC. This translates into CASSPTGRGRGSAGTF.

CDR3 in DNA: TGTGCCTGGAGTGTAGAGACAGGGTACAATCAGCCCCAGCATTTT. Protein product: CAWSVETGYNQPQHF. This rearrangement joins TRBV30 to TRBJ1-5, with 7 positions matching TRBD1. The CDR3 covers 15 residues. Unmatched junction bases numbered 5, after V lost 0 bases and J lost 3 bases. CDR1 and CDR2 (germline): GTSNPN, SVGIG (reference sequence).

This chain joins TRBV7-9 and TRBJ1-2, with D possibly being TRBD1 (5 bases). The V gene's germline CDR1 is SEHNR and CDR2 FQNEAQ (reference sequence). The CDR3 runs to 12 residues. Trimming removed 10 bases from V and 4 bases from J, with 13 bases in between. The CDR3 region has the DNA TGTGCCACACAGGTCGGGGGCTATGGCTACACCTTC. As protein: CATQVGGYGYTF.

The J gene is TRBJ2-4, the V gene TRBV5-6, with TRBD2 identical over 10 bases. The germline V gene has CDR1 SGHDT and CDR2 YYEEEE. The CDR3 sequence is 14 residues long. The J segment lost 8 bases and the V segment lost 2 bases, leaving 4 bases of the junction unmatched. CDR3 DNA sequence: TGTGCCAGCAGCTTTTCTAGCGGGAGTTACATTCAGTACTTC. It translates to CASSFSSGSYIQYF.

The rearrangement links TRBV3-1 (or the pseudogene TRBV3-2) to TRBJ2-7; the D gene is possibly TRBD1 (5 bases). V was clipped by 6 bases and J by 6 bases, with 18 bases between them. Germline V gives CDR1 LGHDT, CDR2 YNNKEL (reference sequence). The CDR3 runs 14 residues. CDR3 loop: CASRPDRITGEQYF. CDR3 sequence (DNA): TGTGCCAGCAGGCCTGACCGGATAACAGGCGAGCAGTACTTC.

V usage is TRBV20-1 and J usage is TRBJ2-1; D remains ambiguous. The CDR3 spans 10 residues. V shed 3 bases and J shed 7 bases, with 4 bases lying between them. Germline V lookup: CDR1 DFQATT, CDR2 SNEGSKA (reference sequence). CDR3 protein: CSARWNEQFF. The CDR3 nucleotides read TGCAGTGCTAGGTGGAATGAGCAGTTCTTC.

CDR3 residues: CASSLGQSVYGYTF. The CDR3 DNA reads TGTGCCAGCAGCCTCGGGCAAAGCGTCTATGGCTACACCTTC. The chain joins TRBV7-2 to TRBJ1-2; no clear D gene. The ends were cut back, 5 bases at V and 4 bases at J, with 14 bases in the middle. The germline V gene has CDR1 SGHTA and CDR2 FQGNSA. This CDR3 comprises 14 residues.

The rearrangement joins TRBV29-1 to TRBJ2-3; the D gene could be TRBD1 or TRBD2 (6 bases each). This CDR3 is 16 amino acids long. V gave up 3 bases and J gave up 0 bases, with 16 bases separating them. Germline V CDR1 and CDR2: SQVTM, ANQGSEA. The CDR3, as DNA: TGCAGCGTTGAGGGGGGCAGGTCTCTGAGCACAGATACGCAGTATTTT. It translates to CSVEGGRSLSTDTQYF.

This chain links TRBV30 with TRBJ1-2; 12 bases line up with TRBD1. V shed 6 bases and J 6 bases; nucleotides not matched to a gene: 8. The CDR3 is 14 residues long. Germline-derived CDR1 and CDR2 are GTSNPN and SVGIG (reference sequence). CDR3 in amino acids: CACNTGTGGDGYTF. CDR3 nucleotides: TGTGCCTGTAATACCGGGACAGGGGGCGATGGCTACACCTTC. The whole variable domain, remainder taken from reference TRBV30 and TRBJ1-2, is SQTIHQWPATLVQPVGSPLSLECTVEGTSNPNLYWYRQAAGRGLQLLFYSVGIGQISSEVPQNLSASRPQDRQFILSSKKLLLSDSGFYLCACNTGTGGDGYTFGSGTRLTVV.

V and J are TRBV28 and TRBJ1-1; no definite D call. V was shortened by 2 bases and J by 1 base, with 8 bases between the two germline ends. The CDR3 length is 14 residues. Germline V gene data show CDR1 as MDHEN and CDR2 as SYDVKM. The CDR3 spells CASSLGLQNTEAFF. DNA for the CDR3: TGTGCCAGCAGTTTAGGACTGCAGAACACTGAAGCTTTCTTT.